These T cell receptor beta chains were read from a single sample in a study of blood T cell repertoires in COVID-19. Using immunoSEQ multiplex PCR, the repertoire was profiled, and TCRdb retains in-frame clones only, with some absent. The sample lists hundreds of thousands of clones, around 87% occurring once. Sequencing was carried out using PBMCs or T cells enriched from blood (not recorded which). The receptors derive from a young woman with acute COVID-19. Each CDR3 is given with its conserved first and last residue. A D gene is named only where the DNA matches it firmly. Rows give clone size only sometimes, using once, few, many, or a class for an expanded clone.

D gene	J gene	V gene	clone size	CDR3 DNA	CDR3 protein
TRBD1	TRBJ2-1	TRBV7-9	-	TGTGCCAGCAGCCACCCGGGACAGGGGAGTGAGCAGTTCTTC	CASSHPGQGSEQFF
TRBD1	TRBJ2-3	TRBV28	-	TGTGCCAGCAGTTTATGGAAGTTACAGGGGATGGGCACAGATACGCAGTATTTT	CASSLWKLQGMGTDTQYF
TRBD2	TRBJ2-5	TRBV3-1/TRBV3-2	-	TGTGCCAGCAGCCAAGACCTAGCGGGAGGATACGAGACCCAGTACTTC	CASSQDLAGGYETQYF
TRBD2	TRBJ2-1	TRBV9	-	TGTGCCAGCAGCGTAGGACTAGCGGGTTTGGGTGAGCAGTTCTTC	CASSVGLAGLGEQFF
-	TRBJ2-5	TRBV18	-	TGTGCCAGCTCACGGACTACCCTGGAGACCCAGTACTTC	CASSRTTLETQYF
TRBD1	TRBJ1-4	TRBV6-5	-	TGTGCCAGCACGATAGGACAGGAGCGGGATGAAAAACTGTTTTTT	CASTIGQERDEKLFF
TRBD2	TRBJ2-5	TRBV4-3	-	TGCGCCAGCAGCCAAGACGAGCGGGGTGGGGCGGAGACCCAGTACTTC	CASSQDERGGAETQYF
TRBD2	TRBJ2-4	TRBV13	-	TGTGCCAGCAGCCGGGGCGGGGGGACCCTACAGACCACATTTACCAAAAACATTCAGTACTTC	CASSRGGGTLQTTFTKNIQYF
TRBD2	TRBJ2-2	TRBV28	-	TGTGCCAGCAGTCCTCAGGGACTAGCGGGAGCGAACACCGGGGAGCTGTTTTTT	CASSPQGLAGANTGELFF
-	TRBJ1-2	TRBV4-1	once	TGCGCCAGCAGCCAAGTTGCGGGGGGTGACTATGGCTACACCTTC	CASSQVAGGDYGYTF
TRBD2	TRBJ2-7	TRBV4-2	-	TGTGCCAGCAGCCAAGTTGGGACTAGCATGTACGAGCAGTACTTC	CASSQVGTSMYEQYF
TRBD1	TRBJ2-2	TRBV11-1	-	TGTGCCAGCAGCTTAGGCCCGGGACAGACGACCGGGGAGCTGTTTTTT	CASSLGPGQTTGELFF
-	TRBJ1-3	TRBV30	-	TGTGCCTGGACTTCTCTCTCTGGAAACACCATATATTTT	CAWTSLSGNTIYF
-	TRBJ1-4	TRBV15	-	TGTGCCACCAGCAGACCACAGAGTCCCAATGAAAAACTGTTTTTT	CATSRPQSPNEKLFF
TRBD2	TRBJ2-3	TRBV12-5	-	TGTGCTAGTGGTTGGACTTCTGACGGGAGGGCGAGCACAGATACGCAGTATTTT	CASGWTSDGRASTDTQYF
TRBD2	TRBJ2-5	TRBV6-5	-	TGTGCCAGTTCTGCGGGAGGGCCTTCGGAGACCCAGTACTTC	CASSAGGPSETQYF
TRBD1	TRBJ1-1	TRBV12-3/TRBV12-4	-	TGTGCCAGCAGTTTAGGACAGGGGAAAGCTTTCTTT	CASSLGQGKAFF
-	TRBJ1-1	TRBV29-1	few	TGCAGCGTTGCCACAGGGATGAACACTGAAGCTTTCTTT	CSVATGMNTEAFF
-	TRBJ2-7	TRBV27	-	TGTGCCAGCAGTTTGTGGGGAGATTCCTACGAGCAGTACTTC	CASSLWGDSYEQYF
TRBD2	TRBJ2-3	TRBV5-8	-	TGTGCCAGCAGCTTCGGGACTAGCGGGAGATTCGGCACAGATACGCAGTATTTT	CASSFGTSGRFGTDTQYF
-	TRBJ1-6	TRBV5-5	-	TGTGCCAGCAGCAGGACAGTTTATAATTCACCCCTCCACTTT	CASSRTVYNSPLHF
TRBD1	TRBJ2-7	TRBV10-3	-	TGTGCCATCAGTGAGTCAGGGAGGACAGGGACTGCCTTC	CAISESGRTGTAF
-	TRBJ2-1	TRBV4-1	-	TGCGCCAGCAGCCAAGTCTCGGGAAAAACTACCTACAATGAGCAGTTCTTC	CASSQVSGKTTYNEQFF
-	TRBJ2-3	TRBV4-3	-	TGCGCCAGCAGCCAAGATGGGGGCTACGGGCGGGCCGTGAGGCAGTATTTT	CASSQDGGYGRAVRQYF
-	TRBJ1-4	TRBV3-1/TRBV3-2	-	TGTGCCAGCAGCCAACAGATCAACGAAAAACTGTTTTTT	CASSQQINEKLFF
-	TRBJ1-6	TRBV7-8	-	TGTGCCAGCAGCTTAGTTAGTGGACAGTTTACTTCACCCCTCCACTTT	CASSLVSGQFTSPLHF
-	TRBJ2-6	TRBV5-5	-	TGTGCCAGCAGCCGCCTTTGGAGCCGAGGGGGGGCCAACGTCCTGACTTTC	CASSRLWSRGGANVLTF
-	TRBJ1-3	TRBV3-1/TRBV3-2	-	TGTGCCAGCAGCCGCGTCAGGGGTTACTCTGGAAACACCATATATTTT	CASSRVRGYSGNTIYF
-	TRBJ1-3	TRBV5-1	-	TGCGCCAGCAGCTCACAGGGCTCTGGAAACACCATATATTTT	CASSSQGSGNTIYF
TRBD1	TRBJ1-5	TRBV7-8	-	TGTGCCAGCAGCTTAGAGGGGACAGGGTTTCAGCCCCAGCATTTT	CASSLEGTGFQPQHF
TRBD1	TRBJ1-1	TRBV5-1	-	TGCGCCAGCAGTTATAGGACAGGGAACACTGAAGCTTTCTTT	CASSYRTGNTEAFF
TRBD2	TRBJ2-7	TRBV2	-	TGTGCCAGCAGTGATACCGGACTAGCGGGAGCCTACGAGCAGTACTTC	CASSDTGLAGAYEQYF
TRBD1	TRBJ1-3	TRBV18	-	TGTGCCAGCTCACCAGAGCAAGGGGGCCGAAACACCATATATTTT	CASSPEQGGRNTIYF
TRBD1	TRBJ1-1	TRBV4-1	-	TGCGCCAGCAGCCAAGTGTCCCAGGGGGCGGTCCTGCCCCAAGCTTTCTTT	CASSQVSQGAVLPQAFF
TRBD1	TRBJ1-1	TRBV18	-	TGTGCCAGCTCACCACCCAACAGGGGAGGCACTGAAGCTTTCTTT	CASSPPNRGGTEAFF
-	TRBJ2-2	TRBV7-9	once	TGTGCCAGCAGCTTCTCCGGCACCGGGGAGCTGTTTTTT	CASSFSGTGELFF
-	TRBJ2-5	TRBV27	-	TGTGCCAGCAGTTGGGGGGGCCCCGAGACCCAGTACTTC	CASSWGGPETQYF
TRBD2	TRBJ2-7	TRBV2	-	TGTGCCAGCAGGAAACTAGCGGGAGGAACCTACGAGCAGTACTTC	CASRKLAGGTYEQYF
TRBD1	TRBJ1-6	TRBV9	-	TGTGCCAGCAGCGTAGCAGGGGGCTCGAATTCACCCCTCCACTTT	CASSVAGGSNSPLHF
-	TRBJ2-5	TRBV24-1	-	TGTGCCACCAGTGAATCCGGGAGCCAAGAGACCCAGTACTTC	CATSESGSQETQYF
-	TRBJ2-5	TRBV18	-	TGTGCCAGCTCACCAAGTCGGCCAGGCGAGGAGACCCAGTACTTC	CASSPSRPGEETQYF
TRBD1	TRBJ2-5	TRBV5-1	-	TGCGCCAGCAGCACCGGACAGGGAGACGAGACCCAGTACTTC	CASSTGQGDETQYF
TRBD2	TRBJ2-1	TRBV11-2	-	TGTGCCAGCAGCTTAGCCGGGAGGGCCCACAATGAGCAGTTCTTC	CASSLAGRAHNEQFF
-	TRBJ1-3	TRBV18	-	TGTGCCAGCTCACCAGTGGAGGCTCGCTCTGGAAACACCATATATTTT	CASSPVEARSGNTIYF
-	TRBJ1-5	TRBV21-1	-	TGTGCCCGTAACAGGGGAGGTCAGCCCCAGCATTTT	CARNRGGQPQHF
TRBD1	TRBJ1-6	TRBV6-1	once	TGTGCCAGCAGTGGCCGAAGGACAGGGAAAAATTCACCCCTCCACTTT	CASSGRRTGKNSPLHF
-	TRBJ2-1	TRBV10-3	-	TGTGCCATCAGCCCCAGGGTCCCCCTCATTGGGCAGTTCTTC	CAISPRVPLIGQFF
-	TRBJ1-4	TRBV4-3	-	TGCGCCAGCAGCCAAACCCCAAGACAGGTTGCAACTAATGAAAAACTGTTTTTT	CASSQTPRQVATNEKLFF
-	TRBJ2-7	TRBV6-5	-	TGTGCCAGCAGTTACTCGAGGCGACTTCCACCCTACGAGCAGTACTTC	CASSYSRRLPPYEQYF